The rows below give T cell receptor beta chains drawn from one sample of a study of T cell responses to AZD1222 COVID-19 vaccine. Sequenced by immunoSEQ multiplex PCR; TCRdb stores in-frame clones only, minus some. This sample yields over 90,000 clones, of which about 90% are seen a single time; 2.5% to 3.5% belongs to the top ten. Here the sequenced sample was peripheral blood, taken 28 days after the second AZD1222 dose. The receptor set was obtained from an adult who received the AZD1222 COVID-19 vaccine. CDR3s include the opening cysteine and the closing phenylalanine or tryptophan. The order of the fields is D gene, J gene, clone size, V gene, CDR3 protein, CDR3 DNA. A D gene is named only where the DNA matches it firmly. Clone size is given for some rows only: seen once, a few or many times, or a class if the clone is expanded.

TRBD1 | TRBJ1-2 | - | TRBV7-2 | CASSTNLGQGNYGYTF | TGTGCCAGCAGCACCAACCTGGGACAGGGGAACTATGGCTACACCTTC
- | TRBJ1-6 | few | TRBV4-3 | CASSQAAERSNSPLHF | TGCGCCAGCAGCCAAGCGGCGGAACGGAGTAATTCACCCCTCCACTTT
TRBD1 | TRBJ1-1 | - | TRBV28 | CASSPPPGTANTEAFF | TGTGCCAGCAGTCCCCCCCCCGGGACAGCGAACACTGAAGCTTTCTTT
- | TRBJ2-5 | - | TRBV7-2 | CASSFGPKETQYF | TGTGCCAGCAGCTTTGGTCCCAAAGAGACCCAGTACTTC
- | TRBJ1-3 | few | TRBV30 | CAWSGGNTIYF | TGTGCCTGGAGTGGAGGGAACACCATATATTTT
TRBD1 | TRBJ1-1 | few | TRBV11-1 | CASSRGTVNTEAFF | TGTGCCAGCAGCCGGGGGACAGTCAACACTGAAGCTTTCTTT
- | TRBJ2-7 | - | TRBV7-6 | CASSDDPAAPFQTYEQYF | TGTGCCAGCAGCGATGACCCCGCCGCCCCATTCCAAACCTACGAGCAGTACTTC
TRBD1 | TRBJ1-6 | - | TRBV27 | CASSGQENSPLHF | TGTGCCAGCAGCGGACAGGAAAATTCACCCCTCCACTTT
TRBD1 | TRBJ1-2 | - | TRBV6-6 | CASSGQGMDYGYTF | TGTGCCAGCAGTGGACAGGGTATGGACTATGGCTACACCTTC
- | TRBJ1-5 | - | TRBV30 | CAWSVQGNQPQHF | TGTGCCTGGAGTGTACAGGGCAATCAGCCCCAGCATTTT
TRBD2 | TRBJ2-1 | - | TRBV27 | CASSNTGGLAGGRNNEQFF | TGTGCCAGCAGTAATACCGGAGGACTAGCGGGGGGCAGGAACAATGAGCAGTTCTTC
- | TRBJ1-2 | once | TRBV19 | CASSIVGLNYGYTF | TGTGCCAGTAGTATTGTTGGGTTGAACTATGGCTACACCTTC
TRBD1 | TRBJ1-2 | - | TRBV25-1 | CASSGRGSDYGYTF | TGTGCCAGCAGTGGCAGGGGGAGCGACTATGGCTACACCTTC
TRBD1 | TRBJ1-2 | - | TRBV2 | CASGLHRGDGYTF | TGTGCCAGCGGTCTGCACAGGGGAGATGGCTACACCTTC
TRBD2 | TRBJ2-3 | - | TRBV11-1 | CASSLAPGGTDTQYF | TGTGCCAGCAGCTTAGCCCCGGGGGGGACAGATACGCAGTATTTT
- | TRBJ1-3 | once | TRBV5-6 | CASSSRGVGNTIYF | TGTGCCAGCAGCTCCAGGGGCGTTGGTAACACCATATATTTT
TRBD1 | TRBJ1-4 | - | TRBV9 | CASSVAGTGDREKLFF | TGTGCCAGCAGCGTAGCCGGGACAGGGGATCGGGAAAAACTGTTTTTT
- | TRBJ1-6 | few | TRBV4-3 | CASSQESQGSSYNSPLHF | TGCGCCAGCAGCCAAGAGTCACAAGGGAGCTCCTATAATTCACCCCTCCACTTT
- | TRBJ2-3 | - | TRBV6-2/TRBV6-3 | CASSYASSWSTDTQYF | TGTGCCAGCAGTTATGCGTCTAGCTGGAGCACAGATACGCAGTATTTT
- | TRBJ2-6 | - | TRBV11-3 | CASSLDGAGANVLTF | TGTGCCAGCAGCTTAGACGGGGCTGGGGCCAACGTCCTGACTTTC
- | TRBJ1-2 | - | TRBV30 | CAWSIRADGYTF | TGTGCCTGGAGTATCCGGGCGGATGGCTACACCTTC
- | TRBJ1-1 | - | TRBV29-1 | CSVVKGGTNTEAFF | TGCAGCGTTGTTAAAGGGGGAACGAACACTGAAGCTTTCTTT
TRBD1 | TRBJ2-7 | - | TRBV3-1/TRBV3-2 | CASSQDYGTGIYEQYF | TGTGCCAGCAGCCAAGATTACGGGACAGGCATCTACGAGCAGTACTTC
- | TRBJ2-3 | - | TRBV28 | CASSFTPVPTATTDTQYF | TGTGCCAGCAGTTTCACCCCCGTCCCGACGGCGACCACAGATACGCAGTATTTT
TRBD1 | TRBJ1-2 | once | TRBV18 | CASSPSRDRGDYGYTF | TGTGCCAGCTCACCGTCCCGGGACAGGGGTGACTATGGCTACACCTTC
TRBD1 | TRBJ1-2 | - | TRBV5-1 | CASSSDRGWGYTF | TGCGCCAGCAGCTCCGACAGGGGATGGGGCTACACCTTC
- | TRBJ1-5 | - | TRBV7-2 | CASSPYGNNQPQHF | TGTGCCAGCAGCCCGTACGGAAACAATCAGCCCCAGCATTTT
- | TRBJ2-2 | - | TRBV7-6 | CASSFSQLGGELFF | TGTGCCAGCAGCTTTAGTCAATTGGGCGGGGAGCTGTTTTTT
TRBD1 | TRBJ1-5 | - | TRBV2 | CASSGQTGGVQPQHF | TGTGCCAGCAGTGGGCAGACAGGGGGTGTTCAGCCCCAGCATTTT
TRBD1 | TRBJ1-1 | few | TRBV7-2 | CASSYPDRGREAFF | TGTGCCAGCAGCTACCCGGACAGGGGGAGAGAAGCTTTCTTT
- | TRBJ1-5 | - | TRBV28 | CASSPFRDKNQPQHF | TGTGCCAGCAGTCCGTTCCGGGACAAAAATCAGCCCCAGCATTTT
TRBD1 | TRBJ1-5 | few | TRBV20-1 | CSASVDRGINQPQHF | TGCAGTGCTAGTGTGGACAGGGGTATCAATCAGCCCCAGCATTTT
- | TRBJ2-7 | - | TRBV15 | CATSRVLGLSEQYF | TGTGCCACCAGCAGAGTTTTGGGTTTGAGCGAGCAGTACTTC
- | TRBJ1-5 | once | TRBV4-1 | CASSQAIKNQPQHF | TGCGCCAGCAGCCAAGCTATCAAAAATCAGCCCCAGCATTTT
- | TRBJ1-3 | - | TRBV28 | CASSLILDSGNTIYF | TGTGCCAGCAGTTTAATCTTGGACTCTGGAAACACCATATATTTT
- | TRBJ1-1 | - | TRBV6-5 | CASSYSGAPRTEAFF | TGTGCCAGCAGTTACTCGGGGGCTCCGAGGACTGAAGCTTTCTTT
TRBD1 | TRBJ1-2 | - | TRBV19 | CASSTLGTGGVDGYTF | TGTGCCAGTAGTACCTTAGGGACAGGGGGCGTCGATGGCTACACCTTC
- | TRBJ1-6 | - | TRBV15 | CATSRDRDPNNSPLHF | TGTGCCACCAGCAGAGACAGGGATCCGAATAATTCACCCCTCCACTTT
- | TRBJ2-7 | - | TRBV7-2 | CASSFSGYEQYF | TGTGCCAGCAGCTTTAGTGGGTACGAGCAGTACTTC
- | TRBJ1-4 | - | TRBV2 | CATRRTTNEKLFF | TGTGCCACCCGGAGAACAACTAATGAAAAACTGTTTTTT